This TCR beta chain emerged from a study of control samples from healthy donors and cancer patients. This table comes from immunoSEQ multiplex PCR, and its TCRdb copy is limited to in-frame clones, with some not included. The table lists just under 150,000 clones, 75% to 95% of them singletons, with approximately 3.4% in the top ten. CDR1 and CDR2 from the germline V gene are SGHRS and YFSETQ. The CDR3 loop spans 17 amino acids. V was cut by 3 bases and J by 0 bases, with 19 bases left in between. The sequenced sample consisted of blood. The sequence was obtained from a young man in good health. The V and J genes are TRBV5-1 and TRBJ2-7, with D possibly TRBD1 on 5 matching bases. In DNA, the CDR3 is TGCGCCAGCAGCTCTAAACCAACAGGCTACAGCTCCTACGAGCAGTACTTC. This codes for CASSSKPTGYSSYEQYF.